This is a list of T cell receptor beta chains from one sample in a study of vaccination and CD4 T cells after COVID-19. TCRdb processed the PCR reads anew with MiXCR; each CDR3 protein has one entry. Of just over 20,000 distinct CDR3 sequences in the sample, 60% to 75% were seen once. No antigens are known for them. Sequencing used CD4+ T cells from blood, cultured in vitro. These receptors were obtained from a human donor who had recovered from COVID-19. The CDR3 runs from the conserved cysteine through the conserved F or W. The order of the fields is D gene, CDR3 length, V gene, clone size, J gene, CDR3 protein, CDR3 DNA. A D gene is named only where the DNA matches it firmly. A row's size may be missing; if present it is once, few, many or a size class.

D gene: -; CDR3 length: 13; V gene: TRBV7-3; clone size: -; J gene: TRBJ1-1; CDR3 protein: CASSPNTITEAFF; CDR3 DNA: TGTGCCAGCAGCCCCAACACAATAACTGAAGCTTTCTTT
D gene: TRBD1; CDR3 length: 14; V gene: TRBV20-1; clone size: -; J gene: TRBJ1-5; CDR3 protein: CSARDHRGHQPQHF; CDR3 DNA: TGCAGTGCTAGAGATCACAGGGGGCATCAGCCCCAGCATTTT
D gene: TRBD1; CDR3 length: 15; V gene: TRBV24-1; clone size: few; J gene: TRBJ2-7; CDR3 protein: CATSSGQGRSYEQYF; CDR3 DNA: TGTGCCACCAGCTCCGGACAGGGGCGTTCCTACGAGCAGTACTTC
D gene: -; CDR3 length: 14; V gene: TRBV7-7; clone size: -; J gene: TRBJ2-2; CDR3 protein: CASRPSPNTGELFF; CDR3 DNA: TGTGCCAGCAGGCCCAGTCCGAACACCGGGGAGCTGTTTTTT
D gene: -; CDR3 length: 14; V gene: TRBV27; clone size: -; J gene: TRBJ1-1; CDR3 protein: CASSLVGTNTEAFF; CDR3 DNA: TGTGCCAGCAGTTTAGTTGGCACGAACACTGAAGCTTTCTTT
D gene: TRBD1; CDR3 length: 14; V gene: TRBV10-3; clone size: -; J gene: TRBJ1-1; CDR3 protein: CAIRGQVGNTEAFF; CDR3 DNA: TGTGCCATCAGGGGACAGGTGGGGAACACTGAAGCTTTCTTT
D gene: -; CDR3 length: 11; V gene: TRBV7-9; clone size: -; J gene: TRBJ1-2; CDR3 protein: CASRNNEGYTF; CDR3 DNA: TGTGCCAGCAGAAATAATGAGGGCTACACCTTC
D gene: -; CDR3 length: 13; V gene: TRBV5-4; clone size: once; J gene: TRBJ1-1; CDR3 protein: CASSPWSNTEAFF; CDR3 DNA: TGTGCCAGCAGCCCTTGGAGCAACACTGAAGCTTTCTTT
D gene: -; CDR3 length: 14; V gene: TRBV6-1; clone size: few; J gene: TRBJ2-7; CDR3 protein: CASSEAHGGYEQYF; CDR3 DNA: TGTGCCAGCAGTGAAGCGCACGGGGGCTACGAGCAGTACTTC
D gene: TRBD1; CDR3 length: 14; V gene: TRBV7-2; clone size: few; J gene: TRBJ2-7; CDR3 protein: CASSFGTGTYEQYF; CDR3 DNA: TGTGCCAGCAGCTTCGGGACAGGGACCTACGAGCAGTACTTC
D gene: -; CDR3 length: 14; V gene: TRBV20-1; clone size: -; J gene: TRBJ1-4; CDR3 protein: CSAREAFRGEKLFF; CDR3 DNA: TGCAGTGCTAGAGAGGCCTTTCGGGGTGAAAAACTGTTTTTT
D gene: -; CDR3 length: 20; V gene: TRBV20-1; clone size: -; J gene: TRBJ1-3; CDR3 protein: CSARPTTGRISLSSGNTIYF; CDR3 DNA: TGCAGTGCTAGGCCGACCACGGGACGGATCTCTTTGAGCTCTGGAAACACCATATATTTT
D gene: -; CDR3 length: 11; V gene: TRBV29-1; clone size: -; J gene: TRBJ2-5; CDR3 protein: CSVAGQETQYF; CDR3 DNA: TGCAGCGTTGCTGGTCAAGAGACCCAGTACTTC
D gene: -; CDR3 length: 14; V gene: TRBV6-1; clone size: -; J gene: TRBJ1-5; CDR3 protein: CASSEATENQPQHF; CDR3 DNA: TGTGCCAGCAGTGAAGCGACTGAGAATCAGCCCCAGCATTTT
D gene: TRBD2; CDR3 length: 14; V gene: TRBV2; clone size: -; J gene: TRBJ2-5; CDR3 protein: CASSQGLAAGTQYF; CDR3 DNA: TGTGCCAGCAGCCAGGGACTAGCGGCCGGGACCCAGTACTTC
D gene: -; CDR3 length: 15; V gene: TRBV6-2/TRBV6-3; clone size: -; J gene: TRBJ2-5; CDR3 protein: CASSYSGRALETQYF; CDR3 DNA: TGTGCCAGCAGTTATTCGGGGCGGGCCTTGGAGACCCAGTACTTC
D gene: -; CDR3 length: 17; V gene: TRBV7-9; clone size: -; J gene: TRBJ2-2; CDR3 protein: CASSFPVGADDTGELFF; CDR3 DNA: TGTGCCAGCAGCTTTCCCGTAGGGGCAGATGACACCGGGGAGCTGTTTTTT
D gene: TRBD2; CDR3 length: 17; V gene: TRBV24-1; clone size: -; J gene: TRBJ2-1; CDR3 protein: CATSDGLAERSYNEQFF; CDR3 DNA: TGTGCCACCAGTGATGGACTAGCGGAGCGCTCCTACAATGAGCAGTTCTTC
D gene: -; CDR3 length: 16; V gene: TRBV10-3; clone size: -; J gene: TRBJ1-2; CDR3 protein: CAISALGTGTDYGYTF; CDR3 DNA: TGTGCCATCAGTGCCCTAGGCACCGGGACGGACTATGGCTACACCTTC
D gene: TRBD1; CDR3 length: 15; V gene: TRBV11-2; clone size: -; J gene: TRBJ2-1; CDR3 protein: CASSPRQGPNNEQFF; CDR3 DNA: TGTGCCAGCAGCCCTAGACAGGGTCCGAACAATGAGCAGTTCTTC
D gene: -; CDR3 length: 15; V gene: TRBV7-2; clone size: once; J gene: TRBJ2-2; CDR3 protein: CASSSRGRWTGELFF; CDR3 DNA: TGTGCCAGCAGCTCCCGGGGGAGGTGGACCGGGGAGCTGTTTTTT
D gene: TRBD2; CDR3 length: 17; V gene: TRBV6-1; clone size: -; J gene: TRBJ2-3; CDR3 protein: CASRDGTSGRSTDTQYF; CDR3 DNA: TGTGCCAGCAGGGACGGGACTAGCGGGAGGAGCACAGATACGCAGTATTTT
D gene: -; CDR3 length: 16; V gene: TRBV19; clone size: -; J gene: TRBJ1-1; CDR3 protein: CASSPDGGTWGTEAFF; CDR3 DNA: TGTGCCAGTAGTCCCGATGGGGGGACGTGGGGTACTGAAGCTTTCTTT
D gene: TRBD2; CDR3 length: 20; V gene: TRBV7-2; clone size: -; J gene: TRBJ2-3; CDR3 protein: CASSLWGLAGPASTTDTQYF; CDR3 DNA: TGTGCCAGCAGCTTGTGGGGACTAGCGGGCCCTGCCTCCACCACAGATACGCAGTATTTT
D gene: -; CDR3 length: 14; V gene: TRBV19; clone size: -; J gene: TRBJ1-1; CDR3 protein: CASRGWGRGTEAFF; CDR3 DNA: TGTGCCAGTAGGGGGTGGGGGCGCGGAACTGAAGCTTTCTTT
D gene: -; CDR3 length: 14; V gene: TRBV7-2; clone size: -; J gene: TRBJ2-3; CDR3 protein: CASSQEAIQDTQYF; CDR3 DNA: TGCGCCAGCAGCCAAGAGGCTATTCAGGATACGCAGTATTTT